This TCR beta chain emerged from a study of T cells in localized non-small cell lung cancer. Regarding the study as a whole: One tumor region alone was sequenced, and heterogeneity therefore remains possible. Out of the top 100 tumor clones, a median roughly 58 were seen in adjacent lung. In uninvolved adjacent lung, T cell clonality reached its highest value, exceeding tumor.

This CDR3 has 12 amino acids. Germline V gives CDR1 MDHEN, CDR2 SYDVKM. V was shortened by 5 bases and J by 5 bases, with 7 bases between the two germline ends. Sequencing used immunoSEQ multiplex PCR; TCRdb keeps in-frame clones, though not all of them. The sample comprises tens of thousands of clones, around 73% of which are singletons, and about 36% rests with the top ten. A single count supports this clone. No antigen is known for it. This clonotype was sampled from an older male donor with stage II squamous cell lung carcinoma. The sequences come from peripheral blood, collected before any cancer treatment. The J gene is TRBJ1-5, the V gene TRBV28; D gene uncertain. For the CDR3, the DNA is TGTGCCAGCAGTCCGTATGATCAGCCCCAGCATTTT. It codes for CASSPYDQPQHF.